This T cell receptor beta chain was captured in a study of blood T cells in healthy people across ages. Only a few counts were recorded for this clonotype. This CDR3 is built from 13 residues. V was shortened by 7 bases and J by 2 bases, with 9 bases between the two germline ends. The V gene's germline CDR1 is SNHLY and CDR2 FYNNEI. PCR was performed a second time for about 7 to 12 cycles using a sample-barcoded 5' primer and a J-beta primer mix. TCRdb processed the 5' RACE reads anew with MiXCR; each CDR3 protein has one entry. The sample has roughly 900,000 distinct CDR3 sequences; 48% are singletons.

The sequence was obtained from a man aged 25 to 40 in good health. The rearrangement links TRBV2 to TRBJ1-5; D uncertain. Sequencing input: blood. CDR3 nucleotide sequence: TGTGCCAGCACTAAAGACGGCAATCAGCCCCAGCATTTT. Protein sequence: CASTKDGNQPQHF. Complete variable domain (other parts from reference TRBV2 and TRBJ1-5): EPEVTQTPSHQVTQMGQEVILRCVPISNHLYFYWYRQILGQKVEFLVSFYNNEISEKSEIFDDQFSVERPDGSNFTLKIRSTKLEDSAMYFCASTKDGNQPQHFGDGTRLSIL.